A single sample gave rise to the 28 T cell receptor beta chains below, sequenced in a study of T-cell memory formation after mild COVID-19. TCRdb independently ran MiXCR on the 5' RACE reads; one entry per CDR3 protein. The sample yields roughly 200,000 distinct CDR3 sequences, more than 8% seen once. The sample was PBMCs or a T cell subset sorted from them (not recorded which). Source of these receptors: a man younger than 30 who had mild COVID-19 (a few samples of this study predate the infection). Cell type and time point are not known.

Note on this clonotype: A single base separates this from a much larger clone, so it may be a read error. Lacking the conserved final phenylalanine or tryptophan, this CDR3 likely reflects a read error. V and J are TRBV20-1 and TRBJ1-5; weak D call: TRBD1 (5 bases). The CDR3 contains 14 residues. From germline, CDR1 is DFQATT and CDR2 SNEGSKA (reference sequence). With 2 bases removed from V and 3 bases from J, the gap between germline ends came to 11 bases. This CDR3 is CSARRLTVNQPQHY. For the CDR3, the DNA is TGCAGTGCTAGACGCCTGACAGTCAATCAGCCCCAGCATTAT.

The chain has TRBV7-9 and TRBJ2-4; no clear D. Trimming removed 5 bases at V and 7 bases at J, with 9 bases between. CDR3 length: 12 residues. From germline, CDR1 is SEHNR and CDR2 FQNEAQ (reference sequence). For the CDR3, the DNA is TGTGCCAGCAGCCGTAATGAGAACATTCAGTACTTC. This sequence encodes CASSRNENIQYF.

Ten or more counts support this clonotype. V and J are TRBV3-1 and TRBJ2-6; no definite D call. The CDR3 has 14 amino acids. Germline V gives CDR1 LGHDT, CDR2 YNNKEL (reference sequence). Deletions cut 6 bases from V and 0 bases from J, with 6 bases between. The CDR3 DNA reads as TGTGCCAGCAGTACCAGCTCTGGGGCCAACGTCCTGACTTTC. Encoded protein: CASSTSSGANVLTF.

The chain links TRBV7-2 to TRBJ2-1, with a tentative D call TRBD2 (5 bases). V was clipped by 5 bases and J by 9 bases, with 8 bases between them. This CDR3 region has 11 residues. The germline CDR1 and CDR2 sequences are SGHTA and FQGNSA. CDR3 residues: CASSPSIEQFF. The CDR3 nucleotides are TGTGCCAGCAGCCCTAGCATTGAGCAGTTCTTC. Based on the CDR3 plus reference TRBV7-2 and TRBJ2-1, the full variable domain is GAGVSQSPSNKVTEKGKDVELRCDPISGHTALYWYRQSLGQGLEFLIYFQGNSAPDKSGLPSDRFSAERTGGSVSTLTIQRTQQEDSAVYLCASSPSIEQFFGPGTRLTVL.

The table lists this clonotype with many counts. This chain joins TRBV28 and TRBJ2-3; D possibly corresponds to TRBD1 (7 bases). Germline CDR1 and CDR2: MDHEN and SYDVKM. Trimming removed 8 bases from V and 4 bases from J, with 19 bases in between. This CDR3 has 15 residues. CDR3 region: CASFPGGLSADTQYF. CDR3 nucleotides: TGTGCCAGCTTCCCAGGGGGGCTATCGGCAGATACGCAGTATTTT.

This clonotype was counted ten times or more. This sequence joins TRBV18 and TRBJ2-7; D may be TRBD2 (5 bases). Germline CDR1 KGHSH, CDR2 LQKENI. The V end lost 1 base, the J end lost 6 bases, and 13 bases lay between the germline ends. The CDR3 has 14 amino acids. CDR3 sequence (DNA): TGTGCCAGCTCACCACGTGGCGAGCGGTTCGAGCAGTACTTC. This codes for CASSPRGERFEQYF.

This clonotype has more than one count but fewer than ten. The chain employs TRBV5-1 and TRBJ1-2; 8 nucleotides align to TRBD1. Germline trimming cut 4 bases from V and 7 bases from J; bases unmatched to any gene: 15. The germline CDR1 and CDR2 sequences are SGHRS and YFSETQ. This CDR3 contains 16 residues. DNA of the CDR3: TGCGCCAGCAGCAGCGCGGGACAGGTGGTTAGCGGTGGCTACACCTTC. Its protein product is CASSSAGQVVSGGYTF.

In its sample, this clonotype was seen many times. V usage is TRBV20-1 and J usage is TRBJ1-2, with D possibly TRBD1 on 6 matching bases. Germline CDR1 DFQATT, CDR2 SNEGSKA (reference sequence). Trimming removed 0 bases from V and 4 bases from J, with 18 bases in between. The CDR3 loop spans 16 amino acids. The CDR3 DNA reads TGCAGTGCTAGAGATTATGGTCAGGGGAAGGGCTATGGCTACACCTTC. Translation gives CSARDYGQGKGYGYTF.

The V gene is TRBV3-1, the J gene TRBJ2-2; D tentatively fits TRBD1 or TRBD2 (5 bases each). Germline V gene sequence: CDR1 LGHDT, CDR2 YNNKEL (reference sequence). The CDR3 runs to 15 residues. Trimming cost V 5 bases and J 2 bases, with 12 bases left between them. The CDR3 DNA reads TGTGCCAGCAGCTCACTCGGGGCCAACACCGGGGAGCTGTTTTTT. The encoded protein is CASSSLGANTGELFF.

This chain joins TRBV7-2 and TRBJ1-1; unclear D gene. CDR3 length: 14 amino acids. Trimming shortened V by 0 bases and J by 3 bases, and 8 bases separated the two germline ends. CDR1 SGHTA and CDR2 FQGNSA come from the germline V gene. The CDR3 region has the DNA TGTGCCAGCAGCTTAGCAGGGAGTCACACTGAAGCTTTCTTT. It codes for CASSLAGSHTEAFF. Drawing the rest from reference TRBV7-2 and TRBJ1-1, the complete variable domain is GAGVSQSPSNKVTEKGKDVELRCDPISGHTALYWYRQSLGQGLEFLIYFQGNSAPDKSGLPSDRFSAERTGGSVSTLTIQRTQQEDSAVYLCASSLAGSHTEAFFGQGTRLTVV.

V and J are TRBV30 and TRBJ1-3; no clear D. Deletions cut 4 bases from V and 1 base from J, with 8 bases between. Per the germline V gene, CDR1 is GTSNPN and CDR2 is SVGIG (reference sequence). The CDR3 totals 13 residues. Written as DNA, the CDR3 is TGTGCCTGGAACCGGGTATCTGGAAACACCATATATTTT. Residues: CAWNRVSGNTIYF.

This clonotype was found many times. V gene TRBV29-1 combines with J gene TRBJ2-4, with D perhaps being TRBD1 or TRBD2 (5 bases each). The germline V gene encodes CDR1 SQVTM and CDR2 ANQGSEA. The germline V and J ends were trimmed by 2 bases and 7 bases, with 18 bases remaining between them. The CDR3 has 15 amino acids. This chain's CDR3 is CSVEPPGRKGNIQYF. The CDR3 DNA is TGCAGCGTTGAACCACCGGGACGGAAGGGTAACATTCAGTACTTC.

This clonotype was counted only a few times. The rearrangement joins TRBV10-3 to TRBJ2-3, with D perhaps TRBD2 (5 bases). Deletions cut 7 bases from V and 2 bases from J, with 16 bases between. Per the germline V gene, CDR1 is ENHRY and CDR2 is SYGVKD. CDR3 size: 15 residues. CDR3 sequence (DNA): TGTGCCATCAATAAGAAGGACTTATTCACAGATACGCAGTATTTT. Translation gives CAINKKDLFTDTQYF.

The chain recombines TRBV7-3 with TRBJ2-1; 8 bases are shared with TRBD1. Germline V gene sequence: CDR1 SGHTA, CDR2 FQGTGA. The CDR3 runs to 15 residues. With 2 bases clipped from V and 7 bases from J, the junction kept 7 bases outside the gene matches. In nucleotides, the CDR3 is TGTGCCAGCAGCTTAGAGACAGGGGCGATAAATGAGCAGTTCTTC. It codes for CASSLETGAINEQFF. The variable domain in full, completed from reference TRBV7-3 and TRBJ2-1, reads GAGVSQTPSNKVTEKGKYVELRCDPISGHTALYWYRQSLGQGPEFLIYFQGTGAADDSGLPNDRFFAVRPEGSVSTLKIQRTERGDSAVYLCASSLETGAINEQFFGPGTRLTVL.

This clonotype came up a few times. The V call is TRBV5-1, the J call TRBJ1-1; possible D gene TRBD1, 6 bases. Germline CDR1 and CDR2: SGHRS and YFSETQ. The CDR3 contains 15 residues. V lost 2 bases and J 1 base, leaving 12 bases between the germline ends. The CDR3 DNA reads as TGCGCCAGCAGCTTAATTGGGACACCGAACACTGAAGCTTTCTTT. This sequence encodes CASSLIGTPNTEAFF.

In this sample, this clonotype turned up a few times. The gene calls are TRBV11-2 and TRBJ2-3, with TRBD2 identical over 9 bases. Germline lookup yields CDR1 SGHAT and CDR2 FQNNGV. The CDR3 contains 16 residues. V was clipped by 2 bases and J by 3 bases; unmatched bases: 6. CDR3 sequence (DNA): TGTGCCAGCAGCTTAACTAGCGGGCCGAAAACAGATACGCAGTATTTT. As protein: CASSLTSGPKTDTQYF.

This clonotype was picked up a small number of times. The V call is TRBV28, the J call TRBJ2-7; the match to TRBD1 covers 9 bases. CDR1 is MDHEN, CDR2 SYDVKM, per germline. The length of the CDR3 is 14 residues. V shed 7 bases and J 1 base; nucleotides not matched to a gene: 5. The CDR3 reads CASIPGQGSYEQYV. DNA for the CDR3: TGTGCCAGCATCCCAGGACAGGGGTCCTACGAGCAGTACGTC.

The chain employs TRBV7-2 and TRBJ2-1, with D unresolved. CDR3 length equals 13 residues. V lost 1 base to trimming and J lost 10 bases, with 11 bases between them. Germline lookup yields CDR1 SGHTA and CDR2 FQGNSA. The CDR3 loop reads CASSLDVREEQFF. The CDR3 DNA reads TGTGCCAGCAGCTTAGACGTACGCGAAGAGCAGTTCTTC. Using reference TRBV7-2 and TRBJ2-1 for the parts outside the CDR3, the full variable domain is GAGVSQSPSNKVTEKGKDVELRCDPISGHTALYWYRQSLGQGLEFLIYFQGNSAPDKSGLPSDRFSAERTGGSVSTLTIQRTQQEDSAVYLCASSLDVREEQFFGPGTRLTVL.

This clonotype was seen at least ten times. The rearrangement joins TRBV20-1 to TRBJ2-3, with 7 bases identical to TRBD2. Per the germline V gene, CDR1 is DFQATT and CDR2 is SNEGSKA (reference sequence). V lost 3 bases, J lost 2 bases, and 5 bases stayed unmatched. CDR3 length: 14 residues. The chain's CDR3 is CSASGGWDTDTQYF. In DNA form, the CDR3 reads TGCAGTGCTAGCGGGGGGTGGGACACAGATACGCAGTATTTT.

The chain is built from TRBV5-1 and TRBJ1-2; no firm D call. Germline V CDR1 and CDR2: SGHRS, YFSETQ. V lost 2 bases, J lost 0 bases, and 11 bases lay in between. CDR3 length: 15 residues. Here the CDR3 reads CASSFLTNANYGYTF. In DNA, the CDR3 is TGCGCCAGCAGCTTCCTGACAAACGCTAACTATGGCTACACCTTC.

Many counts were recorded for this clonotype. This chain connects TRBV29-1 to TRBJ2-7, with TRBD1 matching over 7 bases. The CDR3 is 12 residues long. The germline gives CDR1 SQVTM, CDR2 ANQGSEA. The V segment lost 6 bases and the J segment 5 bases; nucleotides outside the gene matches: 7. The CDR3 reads CSVVRDRDEQYF. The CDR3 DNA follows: TGCAGCGTGGTAAGAGACAGGGACGAGCAGTACTTC.

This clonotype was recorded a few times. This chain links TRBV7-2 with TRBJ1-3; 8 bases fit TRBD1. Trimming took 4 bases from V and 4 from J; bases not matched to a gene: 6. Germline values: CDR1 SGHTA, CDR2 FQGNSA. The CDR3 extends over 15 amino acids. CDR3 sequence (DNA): TGTGCCAGCAGCTCCTGGACAGGGTCCGGAAACACCATATATTTT. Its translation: CASSSWTGSGNTIYF.

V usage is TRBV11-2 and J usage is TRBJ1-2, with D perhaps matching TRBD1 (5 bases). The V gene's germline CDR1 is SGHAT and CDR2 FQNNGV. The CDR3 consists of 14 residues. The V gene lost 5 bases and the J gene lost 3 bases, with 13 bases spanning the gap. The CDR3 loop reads CASSPLGRDYGYTF. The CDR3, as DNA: TGTGCCAGCAGCCCGCTGGGCAGGGACTATGGCTACACCTTC.

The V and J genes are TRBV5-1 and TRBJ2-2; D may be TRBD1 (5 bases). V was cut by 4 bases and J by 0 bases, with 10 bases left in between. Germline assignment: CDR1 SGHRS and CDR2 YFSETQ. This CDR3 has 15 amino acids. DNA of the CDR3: TGCGCCAGCAGCCGGGCAGGGCCGAACACCGGGGAGCTGTTTTTT. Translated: CASSRAGPNTGELFF.

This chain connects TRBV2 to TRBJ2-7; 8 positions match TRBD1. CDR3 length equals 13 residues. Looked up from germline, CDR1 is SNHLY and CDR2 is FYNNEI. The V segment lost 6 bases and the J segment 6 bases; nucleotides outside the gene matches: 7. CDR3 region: CASRGTGPGEQYF. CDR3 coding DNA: TGTGCCAGCAGGGGGACAGGCCCGGGCGAGCAGTACTTC.

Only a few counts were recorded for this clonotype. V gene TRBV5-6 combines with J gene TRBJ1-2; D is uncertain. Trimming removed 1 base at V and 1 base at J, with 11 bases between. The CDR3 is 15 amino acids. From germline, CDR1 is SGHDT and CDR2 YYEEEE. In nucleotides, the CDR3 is TGTGCCAGCAGCTTGCGGCCTCGGTTTAACTATGGCTACACCTTC. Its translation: CASSLRPRFNYGYTF.

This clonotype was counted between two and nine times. The CDR3 nucleotides read TGTGCCAGCAGTCGGGGAAATGGCTACACCTTC. Translating it yields CASSRGNGYTF. The chain is built from TRBV28 and TRBJ1-2; the D is unclear. V gave up 5 bases and J gave up 6 bases, with 7 bases separating them. This CDR3 has 11 residues. The germline V gene has CDR1 MDHEN and CDR2 SYDVKM.

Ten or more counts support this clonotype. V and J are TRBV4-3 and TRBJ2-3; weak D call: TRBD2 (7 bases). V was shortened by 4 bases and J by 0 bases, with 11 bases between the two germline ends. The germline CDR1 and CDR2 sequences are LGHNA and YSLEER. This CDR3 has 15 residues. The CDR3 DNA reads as TGCGCCAGCAGCCCTAGGGGGGGTAGCACAGATACGCAGTATTTT. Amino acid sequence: CASSPRGGSTDTQYF.